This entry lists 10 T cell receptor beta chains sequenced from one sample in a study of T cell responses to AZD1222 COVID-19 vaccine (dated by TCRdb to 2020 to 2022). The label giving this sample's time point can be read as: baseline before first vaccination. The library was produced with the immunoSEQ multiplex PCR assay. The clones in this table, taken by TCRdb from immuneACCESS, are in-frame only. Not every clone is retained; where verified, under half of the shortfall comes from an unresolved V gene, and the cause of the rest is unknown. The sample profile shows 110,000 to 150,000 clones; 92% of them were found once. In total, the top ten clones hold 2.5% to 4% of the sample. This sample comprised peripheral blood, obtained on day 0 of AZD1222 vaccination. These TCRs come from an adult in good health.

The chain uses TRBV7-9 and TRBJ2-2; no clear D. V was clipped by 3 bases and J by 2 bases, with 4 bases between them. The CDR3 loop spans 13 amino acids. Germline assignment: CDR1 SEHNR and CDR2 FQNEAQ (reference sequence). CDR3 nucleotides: TGTGCCAGCAGCTTGGAAAACACCGGGGAGCTGTTTTTT. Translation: CASSLENTGELFF.

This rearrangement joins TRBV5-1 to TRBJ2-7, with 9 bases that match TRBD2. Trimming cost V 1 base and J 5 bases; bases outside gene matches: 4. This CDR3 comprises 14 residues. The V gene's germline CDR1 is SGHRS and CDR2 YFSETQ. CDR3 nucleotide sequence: TGCGCCAGCAGCTTGAATAGCGGGAGCCACGAGCAGTACTTC. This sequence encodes CASSLNSGSHEQYF. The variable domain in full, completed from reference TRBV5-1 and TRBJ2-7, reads KAGVTQTPRYLIKTRGQQVTLSCSPISGHRSVSWYQQTPGQGLQFLFEYFSETQRNKGNFPGRFSGRQFSNSRSEMNVSTLELGDSALYLCASSLNSGSHEQYFGPGTRLTVT.

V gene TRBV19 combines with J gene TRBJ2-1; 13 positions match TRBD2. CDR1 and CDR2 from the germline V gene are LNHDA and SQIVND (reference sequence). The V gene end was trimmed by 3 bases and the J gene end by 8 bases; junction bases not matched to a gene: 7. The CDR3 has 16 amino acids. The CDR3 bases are TGTGCCAGTAGTATGATCCGACTAGCGGGAGGCCATGAGCAGTTCTTC. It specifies CASSMIRLAGGHEQFF.

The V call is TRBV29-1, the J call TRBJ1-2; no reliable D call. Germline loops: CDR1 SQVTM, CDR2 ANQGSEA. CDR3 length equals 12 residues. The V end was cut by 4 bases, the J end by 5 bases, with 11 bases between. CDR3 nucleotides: TGCAGCGTTGCTACAGACGTATATGGCTACACCTTC. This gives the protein CSVATDVYGYTF.

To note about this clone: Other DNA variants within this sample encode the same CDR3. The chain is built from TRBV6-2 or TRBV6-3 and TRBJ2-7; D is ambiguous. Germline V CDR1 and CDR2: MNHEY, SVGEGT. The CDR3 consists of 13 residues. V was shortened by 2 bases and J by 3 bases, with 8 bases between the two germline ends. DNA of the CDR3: TGTGCCAGCAGTTACGGCGGCCTCTACGAGCAGTACTTC. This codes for CASSYGGLYEQYF.

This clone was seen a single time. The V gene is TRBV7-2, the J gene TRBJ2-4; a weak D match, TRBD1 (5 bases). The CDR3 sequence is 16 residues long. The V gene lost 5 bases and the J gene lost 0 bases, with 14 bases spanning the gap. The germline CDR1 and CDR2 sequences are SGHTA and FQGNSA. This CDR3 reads CASSPQGTLAKNIQYF. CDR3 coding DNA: TGTGCCAGCAGCCCCCAGGGAACCTTAGCCAAAAACATTCAGTACTTC.

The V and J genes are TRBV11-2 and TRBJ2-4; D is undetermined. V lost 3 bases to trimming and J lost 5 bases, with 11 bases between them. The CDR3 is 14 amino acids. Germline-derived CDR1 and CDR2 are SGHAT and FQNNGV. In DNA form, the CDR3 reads TGTGCCAGCAGCTTCAATAGCTATGAAAACATTCAGTACTTC. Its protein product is CASSFNSYENIQYF.

CDR3 nucleotide sequence: TGCAGCGCTGGACAGGGAATCTACGAGCAGTACTTC. Amino acid sequence: CSAGQGIYEQYF. V and J are TRBV29-1 and TRBJ2-7, with 8 bases matching TRBD1. The CDR3 runs 12 residues. V gave up 7 bases and J gave up 3 bases; unmatched junction bases: 5. The V gene's germline CDR1 is SQVTM and CDR2 ANQGSEA.

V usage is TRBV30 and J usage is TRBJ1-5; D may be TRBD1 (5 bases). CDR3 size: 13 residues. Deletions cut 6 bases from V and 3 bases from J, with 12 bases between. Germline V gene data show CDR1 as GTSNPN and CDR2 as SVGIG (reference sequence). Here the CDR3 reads CACRGGVNQPQHF. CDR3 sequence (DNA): TGTGCCTGCCGGGGGGGGGTCAATCAGCCCCAGCATTTT.

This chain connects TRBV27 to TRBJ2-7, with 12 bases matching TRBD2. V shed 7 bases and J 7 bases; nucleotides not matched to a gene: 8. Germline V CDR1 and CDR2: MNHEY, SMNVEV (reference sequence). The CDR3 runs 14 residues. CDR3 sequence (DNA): TGTGCCAGCACCCGACTAGCGGGAGAGTATGAGCAGTACTTC. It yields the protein CASTRLAGEYEQYF.